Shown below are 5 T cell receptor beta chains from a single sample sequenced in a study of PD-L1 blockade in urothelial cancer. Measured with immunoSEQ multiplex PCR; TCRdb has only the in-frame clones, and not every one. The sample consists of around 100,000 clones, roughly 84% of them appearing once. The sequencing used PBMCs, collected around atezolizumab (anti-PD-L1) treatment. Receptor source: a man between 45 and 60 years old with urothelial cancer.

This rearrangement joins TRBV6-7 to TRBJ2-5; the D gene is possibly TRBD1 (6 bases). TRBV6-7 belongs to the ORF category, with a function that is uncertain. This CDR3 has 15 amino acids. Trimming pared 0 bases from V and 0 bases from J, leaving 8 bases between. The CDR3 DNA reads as TGTGCCAGCAGTTACTCACCAGGGGACCAAGAGACCCAGTACTTC. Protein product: CASSYSPGDQETQYF.

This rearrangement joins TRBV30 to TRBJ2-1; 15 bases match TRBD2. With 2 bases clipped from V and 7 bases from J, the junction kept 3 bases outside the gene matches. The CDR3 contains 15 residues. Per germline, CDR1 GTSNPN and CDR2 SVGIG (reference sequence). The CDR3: CAWSRTSGRANEQFF. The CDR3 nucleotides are TGTGCCTGGAGTAGGACTAGCGGGAGGGCAAATGAGCAGTTCTTC.

Written as DNA, the CDR3 is TGTGCCAGCAGCCAAGCGAGCGGCGCGGGGGAAAAACTGTTTTTT. It yields the protein CASSQASGAGEKLFF. The chain links TRBV4-2 to TRBJ1-4, with D uncertain. CDR3 length equals 15 residues. Germline CDR1 is LGHNA and CDR2 is YNFKEQ. V lost 1 base and J lost 8, with 14 bases in between.

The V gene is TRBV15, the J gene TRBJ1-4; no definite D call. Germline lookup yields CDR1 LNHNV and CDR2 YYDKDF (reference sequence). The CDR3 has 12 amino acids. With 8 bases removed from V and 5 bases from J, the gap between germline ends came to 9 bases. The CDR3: CATGPLNEKLFF. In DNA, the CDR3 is TGTGCCACCGGCCCTCTGAATGAAAAACTGTTTTTT.

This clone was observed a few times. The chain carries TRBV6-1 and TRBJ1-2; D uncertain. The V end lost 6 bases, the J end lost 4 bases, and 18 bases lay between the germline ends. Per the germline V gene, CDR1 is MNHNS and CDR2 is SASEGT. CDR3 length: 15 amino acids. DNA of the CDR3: TGTGCCAGCAGCCTTAGCGTAGCGTCGGGCTATGGCTACACCTTC. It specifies CASSLSVASGYGYTF.